One TCR beta chain is described in this entry. This sample was included in a study of blood T cell repertoires in COVID-19. Study-level information: Spain, Italy and the United States supplied samples that represented acute and convalescent COVID-19. T cells, B-cell-depleted T cells, or PBMCs provided the cDNA or gDNA that served as material.

This CDR3 is 14 amino acids long. The V gene end was trimmed by 4 bases and the J gene end by 5 bases; junction bases not matched to a gene: 4. CDR1 is SGHRS and CDR2 is YFSETQ in the germline V gene. In the study's own analysis: Using reference gene primer amplification, nucleated cell counts were estimated. Libraries were prepared by immunoSEQ multiplex PCR; TCRdb keeps only in-frame clonotypes and omits some of them. That table furnishes V, J and clone size, whereas the DNA furnished D and trimming. The data hold under 200,000 clones, with 70% to 90% observed a single time. Sequenced material: peripheral blood. The sequence was obtained from a man in his sixties with active or convalescent COVID-19. The chain recombines TRBV5-1 with TRBJ2-5; 11 positions agree with TRBD2. The CDR3, as DNA: TGCGCCAGCAGCCGTAGCGGGGGGGCGGAGACCCAGTACTTC. Protein sequence: CASSRSGGAETQYF.